The rows below give T cell receptor beta chains drawn from one sample of a study of somatic mutations in cytotoxic T cells in rheumatoid arthritis. Profiled with immunoSEQ multiplex PCR; TCRdb holds only in-frame clones, not every one. The sample carries tens of thousands of clones, about 82% recorded once. Sample: CD8+ T cells sorted from blood. The source is a woman in her fifties or sixties in good health. The CDR3 runs from the conserved cysteine through the conserved F or W. A D gene is named only where the DNA matches it firmly. Some rows mark clone size as missing; the rest say once, few, many or name a class of expanded clone.

cdr3_aa: CASSLGADWETQYF
cdr3_nt: TGTGCCAGCAGCTTAGGGGCGGACTGGGAGACCCAGTACTTC
clone_size: -
v_call: TRBV7-9
j_call: TRBJ2-5
d_call: -

cdr3_aa: CASSTGTVNTGELFF
cdr3_nt: TGTGCCAGTAGTACCGGGACGGTGAACACCGGGGAGCTGTTTTTT
clone_size: -
v_call: TRBV19
j_call: TRBJ2-2
d_call: -

cdr3_aa: CASISGQGGQPQHF
cdr3_nt: TGTGCCAGCATCTCCGGACAGGGAGGACAGCCCCAGCATTTT
clone_size: -
v_call: TRBV2
j_call: TRBJ1-5
d_call: TRBD1

cdr3_aa: CASSVAWGDTEAFF
cdr3_nt: TGTGCCAGCAGCGTAGCTTGGGGGGACACTGAAGCTTTCTTT
clone_size: once
v_call: TRBV9
j_call: TRBJ1-1
d_call: -

cdr3_aa: CASSVTTDTQYF
cdr3_nt: TGTGCCAGCAGCGTAACCACAGATACGCAGTATTTT
clone_size: -
v_call: TRBV9
j_call: TRBJ2-3
d_call: -

cdr3_aa: CASSLRTEINTGELFF
cdr3_nt: TGTGCCAGCAGCTTACGAACAGAAATAAACACCGGGGAGCTGTTTTTT
clone_size: -
v_call: TRBV13
j_call: TRBJ2-2
d_call: -

cdr3_aa: CASSSEGAYEQYF
cdr3_nt: TGTGCCAGCAGTTCCGAGGGGGCCTACGAGCAGTACTTC
clone_size: -
v_call: TRBV6-5
j_call: TRBJ2-7
d_call: -

cdr3_aa: CASSQDREPGGTYTDTQYF
cdr3_nt: TGCGCCAGCAGCCAAGACAGGGAGCCCGGAGGGACGTACACAGATACGCAGTATTTT
clone_size: -
v_call: TRBV4-1
j_call: TRBJ2-3
d_call: -

cdr3_aa: CASSAGTGQWEGYTF
cdr3_nt: TGTGCCAGCAGTGCCGGGACAGGGCAATGGGAAGGCTACACCTTC
clone_size: -
v_call: TRBV25-1
j_call: TRBJ1-2
d_call: TRBD1

cdr3_aa: CASSMIQRGEADTQYF
cdr3_nt: TGTGCCAGTAGTATGATCCAGCGGGGGGAAGCAGATACGCAGTATTTT
clone_size: -
v_call: TRBV19
j_call: TRBJ2-3
d_call: TRBD2

cdr3_aa: CASSEALQMGEKLFF
cdr3_nt: TGTGCCAGCAGTGAAGCGCTTCAGATGGGGGAAAAACTGTTTTTT
clone_size: -
v_call: TRBV2
j_call: TRBJ1-4
d_call: -

cdr3_aa: CASSVGAGTSSGANVLTF
cdr3_nt: TGTGCCAGCAGCGTAGGGGCGGGGACGAGCTCTGGGGCCAACGTCCTGACTTTC
clone_size: -
v_call: TRBV9
j_call: TRBJ2-6
d_call: -

cdr3_aa: CASSSRGGGPRGYTF
cdr3_nt: TGTGCCAGCAGTTCCCGTGGGGGGGGGCCCAGAGGCTACACCTTC
clone_size: -
v_call: TRBV6-5
j_call: TRBJ1-2
d_call: -

cdr3_aa: CATGTSGSTDTQYF
cdr3_nt: TGCGCCACTGGGACTAGCGGCAGCACAGATACGCAGTATTTT
clone_size: -
v_call: TRBV10-2
j_call: TRBJ2-3
d_call: TRBD2

cdr3_aa: CASSATPDTQYF
cdr3_nt: TGTGCCAGCAGTGCGACCCCAGATACGCAGTATTTT
clone_size: once
v_call: TRBV6-5
j_call: TRBJ2-3
d_call: -

cdr3_aa: CASSVEGEIGRNTEAFF
cdr3_nt: TGTGCCAGCAGCGTAGAGGGGGAGATAGGGCGGAACACTGAAGCTTTCTTT
clone_size: -
v_call: TRBV9
j_call: TRBJ1-1
d_call: -

cdr3_aa: CASSSGGYSSDTQYF
cdr3_nt: TGTGCCAGCAGTAGCGGGGGGTACAGCTCAGATACGCAGTATTTT
clone_size: -
v_call: TRBV6-5
j_call: TRBJ2-3
d_call: TRBD2

cdr3_aa: CASSLSTGEAFF
cdr3_nt: TGTGCCAGCAGTTTATCTACAGGTGAAGCTTTCTTT
clone_size: -
v_call: TRBV27
j_call: TRBJ1-1
d_call: -

cdr3_aa: CASSLEGGRQETQYF
cdr3_nt: TGTGCCAGCAGCTTAGAGGGGGGCAGGCAAGAGACCCAGTACTTC
clone_size: -
v_call: TRBV7-9
j_call: TRBJ2-5
d_call: -

cdr3_aa: CASSFEGGDTEAFF
cdr3_nt: TGTGCCAGCAGTTTCGAGGGCGGTGACACTGAAGCTTTCTTT
clone_size: -
v_call: TRBV28
j_call: TRBJ1-1
d_call: -

cdr3_aa: CASSSSWGGETQYF
cdr3_nt: TGTGCCAGCAGCTCCTCTTGGGGAGGAGAGACCCAGTACTTC
clone_size: -
v_call: TRBV5-5
j_call: TRBJ2-5
d_call: -

cdr3_aa: CASSQDSLGYTEAFF
cdr3_nt: TGTGCCAGCAGCCAAGATTCCCTGGGATACACTGAAGCTTTCTTT
clone_size: -
v_call: TRBV14
j_call: TRBJ1-1
d_call: -

cdr3_aa: CASSFETQDPDTQYF
cdr3_nt: TGCGCCAGCAGCTTCGAGACGCAGGACCCAGATACGCAGTATTTT
clone_size: -
v_call: TRBV5-1
j_call: TRBJ2-3
d_call: -

cdr3_aa: CASSLSSTPYNSPLHF
cdr3_nt: TGTGCCAGCAGCTTATCCTCTACTCCCTATAATTCACCCCTCCACTTT
clone_size: -
v_call: TRBV7-2
j_call: TRBJ1-6
d_call: -

cdr3_aa: CASSATSGGTDTQYF
cdr3_nt: TGTGCCAGCAGCGCGACTAGCGGGGGCACAGATACGCAGTATTTT
clone_size: -
v_call: TRBV5-6
j_call: TRBJ2-3
d_call: TRBD2

cdr3_aa: CSVEGGALSTDTQYF
cdr3_nt: TGCAGCGTTGAAGGGGGTGCTTTAAGTACAGATACGCAGTATTTT
clone_size: -
v_call: TRBV29-1
j_call: TRBJ2-3
d_call: -

cdr3_aa: CASSHTLDAAYEAFF
cdr3_nt: TGCGCCAGCAGCCATACCCTGGATGCGGCCTATGAAGCTTTCTTT
clone_size: -
v_call: TRBV4-3
j_call: TRBJ1-1
d_call: -

cdr3_aa: CATEGSSGDYNEQFF
cdr3_nt: TGTGCCACCGAGGGCTCTAGCGGGGACTACAATGAGCAGTTCTTC
clone_size: -
v_call: TRBV5-6
j_call: TRBJ2-1
d_call: TRBD2

cdr3_aa: CASSPTANEQFF
cdr3_nt: TGTGCCAGCAGCCCGACAGCAAATGAGCAGTTCTTC
clone_size: once
v_call: TRBV27
j_call: TRBJ2-1
d_call: -

cdr3_aa: CASSLVSGGKGGLFF
cdr3_nt: TGTGCCAGCAGCTTAGTCTCGGGGGGGAAAGGAGGACTGTTTTTT
clone_size: once
v_call: TRBV11-2
j_call: TRBJ1-4
d_call: -

cdr3_aa: CASGHKGGIYNEQFF
cdr3_nt: TGCGCCAGTGGACACAAGGGGGGGATCTACAATGAGCAGTTCTTC
clone_size: -
v_call: TRBV23-1
j_call: TRBJ2-1
d_call: -

cdr3_aa: CASSWDTGELFF
cdr3_nt: TGCGCCAGCAGCTGGGACACCGGGGAGCTGTTTTTT
clone_size: -
v_call: TRBV5-1
j_call: TRBJ2-2
d_call: -

cdr3_aa: CASSRGQGGNSPLHF
cdr3_nt: TGCGCCAGCAGCCGCGGACAGGGAGGTAATTCACCCCTCCACTTT
clone_size: -
v_call: TRBV4-3
j_call: TRBJ1-6
d_call: TRBD1

cdr3_aa: CASSQEGSGGADTQYF
cdr3_nt: TGCGCCAGCAGCCAAGAGGGTAGCGGGGGGGCGGATACGCAGTATTTT
clone_size: -
v_call: TRBV4-3
j_call: TRBJ2-3
d_call: TRBD2

cdr3_aa: CASSLPRDSPPVSSGGEINEQFF
cdr3_nt: TGTGCCAGCAGTCTTCCCCGGGACAGCCCCCCGGTGTCTAGCGGGGGGGAGATCAATGAGCAGTTCTTC
clone_size: -
v_call: TRBV28
j_call: TRBJ2-1
d_call: TRBD2

cdr3_aa: CASGLGPGADTQYF
cdr3_nt: TGTGCCAGTGGACTCGGGCCGGGGGCAGATACGCAGTATTTT
clone_size: -
v_call: TRBV27
j_call: TRBJ2-3
d_call: -

cdr3_aa: CSVEGGVTRASISYNEQFF
cdr3_nt: TGCAGCGTTGAAGGGGGGGTCACAAGGGCTAGCATCTCCTACAATGAGCAGTTCTTC
clone_size: -
v_call: TRBV29-1
j_call: TRBJ2-1
d_call: -

cdr3_aa: CASSQEIVILGNQPQHF
cdr3_nt: TGCGCCAGCAGCCAAGAAATAGTTATCCTAGGCAATCAGCCCCAGCATTTT
clone_size: -
v_call: TRBV4-1
j_call: TRBJ1-5
d_call: -

cdr3_aa: CASSQADGESYEQYF
cdr3_nt: TGCGCCAGCAGCCAAGCAGACGGGGAATCCTACGAGCAGTACTTC
clone_size: -
v_call: TRBV4-3
j_call: TRBJ2-7
d_call: -

cdr3_aa: CASSLTRGLRGDEQFF
cdr3_nt: TGTGCCAGCAGCTTAACCCGGGGACTTAGAGGCGATGAGCAGTTCTTC
clone_size: once
v_call: TRBV11-2
j_call: TRBJ2-1
d_call: -

cdr3_aa: CASSLFLAETQYF
cdr3_nt: TGTGCCAGCAGCTTATTCCTTGCGGAGACCCAGTACTTC
clone_size: -
v_call: TRBV7-6
j_call: TRBJ2-5
d_call: -